The rows below give T cell receptor beta chains drawn from one sample of a study of cytomegalovirus exposure and HLA in healthy donors. The table came from immunoSEQ multiplex PCR; TCRdb's copy has only in-frame clones and leaves some out. This table has about 120,000 clones, roughly four fifths appearing once. Sequenced: PBMCs. The receptors stem from a woman in her 40s in good health and CMV-seronegative. CDR3s include the opening cysteine and the closing phenylalanine or tryptophan. Fields, in order: D gene, clone size, V gene, J gene, CDR3 DNA, CDR3 protein. The D gene is left open where the match is weak. Clone size, where shown, is once, few, many, or a class for clones that have expanded.

d_call: .
clone_size: .
v_call: TRBV11-2
j_call: TRBJ2-1
cdr3_nt: TGTGCCAGCTCCCGGGATCAGGCCTACAATGAGCAGTTCTTC
cdr3_aa: CASSRDQAYNEQFF

d_call: .
clone_size: .
v_call: TRBV10-1
j_call: TRBJ2-7
cdr3_nt: TGCGCCAGCAGTGAGAACCTCGGGTTTTACGAGCAGTACTTC
cdr3_aa: CASSENLGFYEQYF

d_call: .
clone_size: few
v_call: TRBV7-7
j_call: TRBJ2-1
cdr3_nt: TGTGCTAGCAGCCCAACACGGAGCTCCTACAATGAGCAGTTCTTC
cdr3_aa: CASSPTRSSYNEQFF

d_call: .
clone_size: .
v_call: TRBV4-3
j_call: TRBJ2-2
cdr3_nt: TGCGCCAGCAGCCACGGAAGGCGCGGGGCGCGAAATACCGGGGAGCTGTTTTTT
cdr3_aa: CASSHGRRGARNTGELFF

d_call: .
clone_size: .
v_call: TRBV7-2
j_call: TRBJ2-7
cdr3_nt: TGTGCCAGCAGCTTAGTAAGGGGTGGATACGAGCAGTACTTC
cdr3_aa: CASSLVRGGYEQYF

d_call: TRBD2
clone_size: few
v_call: TRBV18
j_call: TRBJ2-1
cdr3_nt: TGTGCCAGCTCACCTGGACTAGCGGGAGATGGAGATGAGCAGTTCTTC
cdr3_aa: CASSPGLAGDGDEQFF

d_call: .
clone_size: .
v_call: TRBV2
j_call: TRBJ2-7
cdr3_nt: TGTGCCAGCAGTGTACGGGATGGCGGCGAGCAGTACTTC
cdr3_aa: CASSVRDGGEQYF

d_call: TRBD1
clone_size: .
v_call: TRBV19
j_call: TRBJ1-3
cdr3_nt: TGTGCCAGTCAGCCCGACAGGGCTCACTCTGGAAACACCATATATTTT
cdr3_aa: CASQPDRAHSGNTIYF

d_call: TRBD2
clone_size: few
v_call: TRBV18
j_call: TRBJ2-7
cdr3_nt: TGTGCCAGCTCACCGGCCGGGACTAGCGGATTACAGGAGCAGTACTTC
cdr3_aa: CASSPAGTSGLQEQYF

d_call: .
clone_size: .
v_call: TRBV13
j_call: TRBJ1-4
cdr3_nt: TGTGCCAGCAGCTTAAGTGGGTTCCGGGGAAAACTGTTTTTT
cdr3_aa: CASSLSGFRGKLFF

d_call: TRBD1
clone_size: .
v_call: TRBV11-2
j_call: TRBJ2-7
cdr3_nt: TGTGCCAGCAGCTCTCTAGTGGGACAGGGGTCCTACGAGCAGTACTTC
cdr3_aa: CASSSLVGQGSYEQYF

d_call: TRBD2
clone_size: .
v_call: TRBV28
j_call: TRBJ2-1
cdr3_nt: TGTGCCAGTCGCCGGGGGGGGAGCGGCTATGAGCAGTTCTTC
cdr3_aa: CASRRGGSGYEQFF

d_call: TRBD1
clone_size: .
v_call: TRBV7-2
j_call: TRBJ1-2
cdr3_nt: TGTGCCAGCAGCTTGACAGGGAGAGGCCATGGCTACACCTTC
cdr3_aa: CASSLTGRGHGYTF

d_call: TRBD1
clone_size: .
v_call: TRBV7-3
j_call: TRBJ2-5
cdr3_nt: TGTGCCAGCAGTTCAACAGGGGGCGCCGGGGAGACCCAGTACTTC
cdr3_aa: CASSSTGGAGETQYF

d_call: .
clone_size: .
v_call: TRBV29-1
j_call: TRBJ2-1
cdr3_nt: TGCAGCGTTGAAAAAGCGGGCGGCTCCTACAATGAGCAGTTCTTC
cdr3_aa: CSVEKAGGSYNEQFF

d_call: TRBD2
clone_size: few
v_call: TRBV28
j_call: TRBJ2-6
cdr3_nt: TGTGCCAGCAGTTTCGGGGGGGTGGGTTCTGGGGCCAACGGCCTGACTTTC
cdr3_aa: CASSFGGVGSGANGLTF

d_call: TRBD1
clone_size: .
v_call: TRBV19
j_call: TRBJ1-3
cdr3_nt: TGTGCCAGTAGTAGCCGGGACAGGGGGCTCTACTCTGGAAACACCATATATTTT
cdr3_aa: CASSSRDRGLYSGNTIYF

d_call: TRBD2
clone_size: .
v_call: TRBV19
j_call: TRBJ2-5
cdr3_nt: TGTGCCAGTAGTATGGGAGCGGGAGGAGAGACCCAGTACTTC
cdr3_aa: CASSMGAGGETQYF

d_call: TRBD1
clone_size: .
v_call: TRBV6-6
j_call: TRBJ2-2
cdr3_nt: TGTGCCAGCTCCGCCCCGGGACAGGGGAGCACCGGGGAGCTGTTTTTT
cdr3_aa: CASSAPGQGSTGELFF

d_call: TRBD1
clone_size: .
v_call: TRBV18
j_call: TRBJ2-1
cdr3_nt: TGTGCCAGCTCACCGGGACAGAACAATGAGCAGTTCTTC
cdr3_aa: CASSPGQNNEQFF

d_call: TRBD1
clone_size: .
v_call: TRBV7-9
j_call: TRBJ2-5
cdr3_nt: TGTGCCAGCAGCTTAGGGGACAGGGGCTTGAAAGAGACCCAGTACTTC
cdr3_aa: CASSLGDRGLKETQYF

d_call: .
clone_size: .
v_call: TRBV27
j_call: TRBJ2-3
cdr3_nt: TGTGCCAGCAGTCCGATCGTAGAGCCATCTAGCACAGATACGCAGTATTTT
cdr3_aa: CASSPIVEPSSTDTQYF

d_call: .
clone_size: .
v_call: TRBV9
j_call: TRBJ2-7
cdr3_nt: TGTGCCAGCAGCGTAGCCCCTGGGAGCTCCTACGAGCAGTACTTC
cdr3_aa: CASSVAPGSSYEQYF

d_call: TRBD1
clone_size: .
v_call: TRBV28
j_call: TRBJ1-4
cdr3_nt: TGTGCCAGCAGCCGGGGACAGACGAATGAAAAACTGTTTTTT
cdr3_aa: CASSRGQTNEKLFF

d_call: .
clone_size: .
v_call: TRBV7-9
j_call: TRBJ2-7
cdr3_nt: TGTGCCAGCAGCTTAACGGAGAGCCCTTTCTCCTACGAGCAGTACTTC
cdr3_aa: CASSLTESPFSYEQYF

d_call: .
clone_size: .
v_call: TRBV5-1
j_call: TRBJ1-3
cdr3_nt: TGCGCCAGCAGCGAAGGACTGATGATCTCTGGAAACACCATATATTTT
cdr3_aa: CASSEGLMISGNTIYF

d_call: TRBD1
clone_size: .
v_call: TRBV7-9
j_call: TRBJ1-2
cdr3_nt: TGTGCCAGCAGCCCGACAGGGAACTATGGCTACACCTTC
cdr3_aa: CASSPTGNYGYTF

d_call: TRBD1
clone_size: .
v_call: TRBV7-2
j_call: TRBJ2-1
cdr3_nt: TGTGCCAGCAGCGTCACGGGACAGTACAACAATGAGCAGTTCTTC
cdr3_aa: CASSVTGQYNNEQFF

d_call: TRBD1
clone_size: .
v_call: TRBV28
j_call: TRBJ1-6
cdr3_nt: TGTGCCAGCAGTTTTCAGGACAGGGAAAATTCACCCCTCCACTTT
cdr3_aa: CASSFQDRENSPLHF

d_call: .
clone_size: many
v_call: TRBV11-2
j_call: TRBJ1-3
cdr3_nt: TGTGCCAGCAGCTTAGAATCAGGAAACACCATATATTTT
cdr3_aa: CASSLESGNTIYF

d_call: .
clone_size: .
v_call: TRBV5-6
j_call: TRBJ2-3
cdr3_nt: TGTGCCAGCAGCCCCAGACAGGTCACAGATACGCAGTATTTT
cdr3_aa: CASSPRQVTDTQYF

d_call: TRBD1
clone_size: few
v_call: TRBV7-9
j_call: TRBJ1-1
cdr3_nt: TGTGCCAGCAGCTTAGAACAGGGGGGCACTGAAGCTTTCTTT
cdr3_aa: CASSLEQGGTEAFF

d_call: .
clone_size: .
v_call: TRBV5-1
j_call: TRBJ2-7
cdr3_nt: TGCGCCAGCAGCTCGGACCCCGGGACCTACGAGCAGTACTTC
cdr3_aa: CASSSDPGTYEQYF

d_call: .
clone_size: .
v_call: TRBV7-9
j_call: TRBJ2-7
cdr3_nt: TGTGCCAGCGGTAGCTCCTACGAGCAGTACTTC
cdr3_aa: CASGSSYEQYF

d_call: .
clone_size: .
v_call: TRBV11-2
j_call: TRBJ2-7
cdr3_nt: TGTGCCAGCGCAGCATATCAAACGGGAGAGCAGTACTTC
cdr3_aa: CASAAYQTGEQYF

d_call: .
clone_size: few
v_call: TRBV27
j_call: TRBJ2-7
cdr3_nt: TGTGCCAGCAGTTTATTGCCGGGTTTCGAGCAGTACTTC
cdr3_aa: CASSLLPGFEQYF

d_call: TRBD2
clone_size: few
v_call: TRBV9
j_call: TRBJ2-7
cdr3_nt: TGTGCCAGCAGCCCAGGCGGCGGGAGGGCATACGAGCAGTACTTC
cdr3_aa: CASSPGGGRAYEQYF

d_call: .
clone_size: few
v_call: TRBV25-1
j_call: TRBJ1-1
cdr3_nt: TGTGCCAGCAGAGTTGAGACAGCTAACACTGAAGCTTTCTTT
cdr3_aa: CASRVETANTEAFF

d_call: .
clone_size: .
v_call: TRBV18
j_call: TRBJ2-5
cdr3_nt: TGTGCCAGCTCATTGACAGGCGTGAGAGAGACCCAGTACTTC
cdr3_aa: CASSLTGVRETQYF

d_call: .
clone_size: few
v_call: TRBV6-5
j_call: TRBJ2-7
cdr3_nt: TGTGCCAGCAGACCCCCGGGACTGAGTTACGAGCAGTACTTC
cdr3_aa: CASRPPGLSYEQYF

d_call: .
clone_size: .
v_call: TRBV10-2
j_call: TRBJ2-7
cdr3_nt: TGCGCCAGCAGTGGCGCAGGGTATCAGCAGTACTTC
cdr3_aa: CASSGAGYQQYF

d_call: TRBD1
clone_size: .
v_call: TRBV7-6
j_call: TRBJ1-4
cdr3_nt: TGTGCCAGCAGCTTAAGGGACAGGGGTGGCGTTTATGAAAAACTGTTTTTT
cdr3_aa: CASSLRDRGGVYEKLFF

d_call: TRBD1
clone_size: .
v_call: TRBV10-3
j_call: TRBJ1-5
cdr3_nt: TGTGCCATCAGTGAGTCGGGGACAGGGGGCTGGCAGCCCCAGCATTTT
cdr3_aa: CAISESGTGGWQPQHF

d_call: TRBD2
clone_size: .
v_call: TRBV28
j_call: TRBJ2-7
cdr3_nt: TGTGCCAGCAGTCCCCTAGGGACTAGCGGGTACGAGCAGTACTTC
cdr3_aa: CASSPLGTSGYEQYF

d_call: .
clone_size: .
v_call: TRBV4-1
j_call: TRBJ2-5
cdr3_nt: TGCGCCAGCAGCCAAGGAGTAGAATTGGAGGGGGAGACCCAGTACTTC
cdr3_aa: CASSQGVELEGETQYF

d_call: .
clone_size: .
v_call: TRBV10-2
j_call: TRBJ1-3
cdr3_nt: TGCGCCAGCAGTGAGCGCGGGGGGGATTCTGGAAACACCATATATTTT
cdr3_aa: CASSERGGDSGNTIYF

d_call: .
clone_size: .
v_call: TRBV4-2
j_call: TRBJ2-1
cdr3_nt: TGTGCCAGCAGCCAAGAATCGGGCAGTTCATCGGGATTCTTC
cdr3_aa: CASSQESGSSSGFF

d_call: .
clone_size: .
v_call: TRBV9
j_call: TRBJ1-3
cdr3_nt: TGTGCCAGCAGCGCTCAGGACACTTCTGGAAACACCATATATTTT
cdr3_aa: CASSAQDTSGNTIYF

d_call: .
clone_size: .
v_call: TRBV19
j_call: TRBJ2-5
cdr3_nt: TGTGCCAGTAGTATAGACGGGGAGACCCAGTACTTC
cdr3_aa: CASSIDGETQYF

d_call: TRBD2
clone_size: once
v_call: TRBV25-1
j_call: TRBJ2-7
cdr3_nt: TGTGCCAGCACACTAGCGGGCGCCTACGAGCAGTACTTC
cdr3_aa: CASTLAGAYEQYF

d_call: .
clone_size: .
v_call: TRBV7-9
j_call: TRBJ2-7
cdr3_nt: TGTTCCAGCAGCCGAGGGAGGGGGACCCCGTCCTACGAGCAGTACTTC
cdr3_aa: CSSSRGRGTPSYEQYF

d_call: TRBD2
clone_size: .
v_call: TRBV7-3
j_call: TRBJ2-2
cdr3_nt: TGTGCCAGCAGCTTATCGGCGGGAGTTACCGGGGAGCTGTTTTTT
cdr3_aa: CASSLSAGVTGELFF

d_call: .
clone_size: .
v_call: TRBV27
j_call: TRBJ2-2
cdr3_nt: TGTGCCAGCGGTCCCTCGGACAGACGGACCGGGGAGCTGTTTTTT
cdr3_aa: CASGPSDRRTGELFF